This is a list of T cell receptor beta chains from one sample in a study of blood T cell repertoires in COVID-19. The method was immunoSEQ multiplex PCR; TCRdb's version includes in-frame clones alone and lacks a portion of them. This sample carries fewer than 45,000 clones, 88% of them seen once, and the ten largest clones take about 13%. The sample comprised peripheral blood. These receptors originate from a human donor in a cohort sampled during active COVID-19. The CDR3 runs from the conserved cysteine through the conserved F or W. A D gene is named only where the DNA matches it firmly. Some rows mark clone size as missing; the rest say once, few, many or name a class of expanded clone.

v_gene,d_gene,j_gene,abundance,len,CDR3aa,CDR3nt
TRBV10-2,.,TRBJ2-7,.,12,CASSEPRYEQYF,TGCGCCAGCAGTGAGCCTAGGTACGAGCAGTACTTC
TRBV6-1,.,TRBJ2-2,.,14,CASSDRENTGELFF,TGTGCCAGCAGTGACAGGGAGAACACCGGGGAGCTGTTTTTT
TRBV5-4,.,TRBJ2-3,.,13,CASSLSEIDTQYF,TGTGCCAGCAGCTTGTCGGAGATAGATACGCAGTATTTT
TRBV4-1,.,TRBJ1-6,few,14,CASSQDRYNSPLHF,TGCGCCAGCAGCCAAGATCGGTATAATTCACCCCTCCACTTT
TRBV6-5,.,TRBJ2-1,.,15,CASSRIGSSYNEQFF,TGTGCCAGCAGTAGAATCGGGAGCTCCTACAATGAGCAGTTCTTC
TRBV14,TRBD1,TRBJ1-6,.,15,CASSPTGAANSPLHF,TGTGCCAGCAGCCCGACAGGGGCGGCTAATTCACCCCTCCACTTT
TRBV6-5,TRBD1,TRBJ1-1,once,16,CASSYSFQGANTEAFF,TGTGCCAGCAGTTACTCGTTCCAGGGGGCAAACACTGAAGCTTTCTTT
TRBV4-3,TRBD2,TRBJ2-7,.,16,CASSLGLAGAYYEQYF,TGCGCCAGCAGCCTGGGACTAGCGGGGGCCTACTACGAGCAGTACTTC
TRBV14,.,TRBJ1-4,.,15,CASSQVRLGFGKLFF,TGTGCCAGCAGCCAAGTGCGGCTTGGGTTTGGGAAACTGTTTTTT
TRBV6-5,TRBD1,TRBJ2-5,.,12,CASTQGESTQYF,TGTGCCAGCACCCAGGGGGAATCGACCCAGTACTTC
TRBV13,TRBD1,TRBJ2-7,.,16,CASSFVRDRPPYEQYF,TGTGCCAGCAGCTTCGTCCGGGACAGGCCTCCCTACGAGCAGTACTTC
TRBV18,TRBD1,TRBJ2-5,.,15,CASSPRDRGKETQYF,TGTGCCAGCTCACCCCGGGACAGGGGAAAAGAGACCCAGTACTTC
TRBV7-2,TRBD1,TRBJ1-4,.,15,CASSLAGQGVEKLFF,TGTGCCAGCAGCTTAGCGGGACAGGGGGTCGAAAAACTGTTTTTT
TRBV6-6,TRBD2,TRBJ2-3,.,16,CASSYALAGGTDTQYF,TGTGCCAGCAGTTACGCGCTAGCGGGGGGGACAGATACGCAGTATTTT
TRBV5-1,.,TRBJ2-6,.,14,CASSSKLGANVLTF,TGCGCCAGCAGCTCCAAACTAGGGGCCAACGTCCTGACTTTC
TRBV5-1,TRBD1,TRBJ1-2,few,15,CASSLAWRGPGGYTF,TGCGCCAGCAGCTTGGCCTGGAGGGGGCCGGGAGGCTACACCTTC
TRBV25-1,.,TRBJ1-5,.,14,CASRETGKGQPQHF,TGTGCCAGCAGAGAAACAGGGAAGGGTCAGCCCCAGCATTTT
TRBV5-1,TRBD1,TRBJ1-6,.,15,CASSQGQTNNSPLHF,TGCGCCAGCAGCCAGGGACAGACCAATAATTCACCCCTCCACTTT
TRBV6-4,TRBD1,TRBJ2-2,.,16,CASSDSQDRDTGELFF,TGTGCCAGCAGTGACTCTCAGGACAGGGATACCGGGGAGCTGTTTTTT
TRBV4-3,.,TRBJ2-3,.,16,CASSQGGRPRGDTQYF,TGCGCCAGCAGCCAAGGGGGGCGGCCCCGGGGAGATACGCAGTATTTT
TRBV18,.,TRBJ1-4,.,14,CASSPPSTNEKLFF,TGTGCCAGCTCACCACCGTCGACTAATGAAAAACTGTTTTTT
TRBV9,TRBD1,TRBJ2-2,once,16,CASSANRDRPTGELFF,TGTGCCAGCAGCGCAAACCGGGACAGGCCCACCGGGGAGCTGTTTTTT
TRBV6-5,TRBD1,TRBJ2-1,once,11,CASTQGDEQFF,TGTGCCAGCACACAGGGGGATGAGCAGTTCTTC
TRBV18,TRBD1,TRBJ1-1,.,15,CASSPPTGGRGEAFF,TGTGCCAGCTCACCACCGACAGGGGGTCGGGGTGAAGCTTTCTTT
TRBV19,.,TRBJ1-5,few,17,CASSIDLPRGTGQPQHF,TGTGCCAGTAGTATAGATCTCCCTCGGGGGACGGGACAGCCCCAGCATTTT
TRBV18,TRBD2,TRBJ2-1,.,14,CASSRSGGYNEQFF,TGTGCCAGCTCCCGTAGCGGGGGGTACAATGAGCAGTTCTTC
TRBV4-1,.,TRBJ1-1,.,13,CASSRGMDTEAFF,TGCGCCAGCAGCCGCGGGATGGACACTGAAGCTTTCTTT
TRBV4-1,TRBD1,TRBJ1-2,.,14,CASRDWDRGKGYTF,TGCGCCAGCAGGGATTGGGACAGGGGAAAAGGCTACACCTTC
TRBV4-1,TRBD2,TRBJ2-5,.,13,CASSRLAGETQYF,TGCGCCAGCAGCCGACTAGCGGGTGAGACCCAGTACTTC
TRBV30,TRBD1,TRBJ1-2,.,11,CAWSQQGALSF,TGTGCCTGGAGCCAGCAGGGGGCCTTATCCTTC
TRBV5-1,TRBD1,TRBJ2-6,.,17,CASSPGQGYGGANVLTF,TGCGCCAGCAGCCCAGGACAGGGGTATGGTGGGGCCAACGTCCTGACTTTC
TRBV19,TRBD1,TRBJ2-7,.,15,CASRSTAGQGGEQYF,TGTGCCAGTAGATCTACAGCGGGACAGGGGGGGGAGCAGTACTTC
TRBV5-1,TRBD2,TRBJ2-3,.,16,CASSSGTSGGTDTQYF,TGCGCCAGCAGCTCAGGGACTAGCGGGGGCACAGATACGCAGTATTTT
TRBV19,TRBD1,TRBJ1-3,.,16,CASSYQTGALGNTIYF,TGTGCCAGTAGTTATCAGACAGGGGCGTTGGGAAACACCATATATTTT
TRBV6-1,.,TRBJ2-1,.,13,CASSELAWGEQFF,TGTGCCAGCAGTGAGCTAGCGTGGGGTGAGCAGTTCTTC
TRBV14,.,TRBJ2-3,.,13,CASSQKYTDTQYF,TGTGCCAGCAGCCAAAAATACACAGATACGCAGTATTTT
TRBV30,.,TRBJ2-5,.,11,CAWSLQETQYF,TGTGCCTGGAGCCTTCAAGAGACCCAGTACTTC
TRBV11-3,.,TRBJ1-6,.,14,CASSLKGYNSPLHF,TGTGCCAGCAGCTTAAAGGGGTATAATTCACCCCTCCACTTT
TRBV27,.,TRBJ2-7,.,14,CASSLTALSYEQYF,TGTGCCAGCAGTTTGACAGCACTATCCTACGAGCAGTACTTC
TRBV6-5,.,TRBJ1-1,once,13,CASSYGGNTEAFF,TGTGCCAGCAGTTACGGAGGGAACACTGAAGCTTTCTTT
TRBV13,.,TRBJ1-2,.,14,CASSRAGANYGYTF,TGTGCCAGCTCCAGAGCAGGGGCTAACTATGGCTACACCTTC